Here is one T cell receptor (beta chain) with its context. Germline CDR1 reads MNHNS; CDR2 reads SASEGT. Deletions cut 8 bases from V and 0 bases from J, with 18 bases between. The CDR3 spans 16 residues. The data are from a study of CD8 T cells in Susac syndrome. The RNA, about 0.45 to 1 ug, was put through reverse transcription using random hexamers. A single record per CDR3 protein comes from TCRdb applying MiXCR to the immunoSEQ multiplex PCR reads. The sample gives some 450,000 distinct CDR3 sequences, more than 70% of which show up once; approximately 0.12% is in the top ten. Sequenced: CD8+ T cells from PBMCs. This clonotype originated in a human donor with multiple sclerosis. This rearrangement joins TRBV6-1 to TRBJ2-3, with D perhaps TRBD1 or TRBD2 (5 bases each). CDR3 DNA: TGTGCCAGCCCGGGGCAGCCTGTCTTTAGCACAGATACGCAGTATTTT. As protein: CASPGQPVFSTDTQYF.